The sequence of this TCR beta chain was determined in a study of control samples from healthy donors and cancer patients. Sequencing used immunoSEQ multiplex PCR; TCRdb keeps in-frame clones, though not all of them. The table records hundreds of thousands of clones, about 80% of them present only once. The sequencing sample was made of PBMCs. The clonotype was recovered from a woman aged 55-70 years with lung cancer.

The DNA for the CDR3 is TGTGCCAGCTCACGTGACACTATTCAAGAGACCCAGTACTTC. Protein sequence: CASSRDTIQETQYF. V usage is TRBV18 and J usage is TRBJ2-5, with D unresolved. The V gene's germline CDR1 is KGHSH and CDR2 LQKENI. The CDR3 loop spans 14 amino acids. The V end was cut by 4 bases, the J end by 2 bases, with 11 bases between.